Below, one T cell receptor beta chain is given with its context. What it binds is not known. Samples each yielded at least 6 micrograms of total RNA. The sample belongs to a study of blood T cells in healthy people across ages. Overall study context: Every two T cells gave about one barcoded beta molecule via template switching. Whole-study findings and limits: Observed TCR beta diversity showed a strong correlation with the percentage of naive T cells as measured by flow cytometry.

A second PCR, run for about 7 to 12 cycles, used a sample-barcoded 5' primer plus a J-beta primer mix. TCRdb analysed the 5' RACE reads with MiXCR anew, one entry per CDR3 protein. The data show roughly 2 million distinct CDR3 sequences, around 50% seen once. Germline V gene sequence: CDR1 PRHDT, CDR2 FYEKMQ (reference sequence). This CDR3 is built from 16 residues. V lost 5 bases and J lost 6; bases outside the gene matches: 14. The TCR comes from a woman in her forties in good health. Specimen: blood. The gene calls are TRBV13 and TRBJ2-3, with TRBD1 matching 7 bases. CDR3 DNA: TGTGCCAGCAGCCCCAGACAGGGCCAGGCAACTGATACGCAGTATTTT. The encoded protein is CASSPRQGQATDTQYF.